The 2 T cell receptor beta chains below come from one sample, sequenced in a study of T cells after posttransplantation cyclophosphamide. Cyclophosphamide on days +3 and +4 followed busulfan-fludarabine conditioning and a marrow graft. Libraries were prepared by immunoSEQ multiplex PCR; TCRdb keeps only in-frame clonotypes and omits some of them. The table records around 7,500 clones without singletons, the ten largest covering 4.5% to 7%. Sequencing used PBMCs, obtained after allogeneic stem cell transplant with posttransplant cyclophosphamide. The receptors here all came from a young adult male patient who received an allogeneic stem cell transplant from an unrelated donor, was CMV-positive, and had acute and chronic GVHD. A subset of T cells may come from the graft donor.

This clone was seen repeatedly, ten times or more. CDR3 amino acids: CAWSVLQGMPVGGYTF. CDR3 bases: TGTGCCTGGAGTGTACTTCAGGGGATGCCTGTGGGTGGCTACACCTTC. This chain joins TRBV30 and TRBJ1-2; perhaps TRBD1 as D (6 bases). V lost 0 bases and J 7 bases, leaving 21 bases between the germline ends. This CDR3 comprises 16 residues. Per germline, CDR1 GTSNPN and CDR2 SVGIG (reference sequence).

This clone has a count of ten or more. The chain links TRBV5-1 to TRBJ2-7, with 8 bases aligning to TRBD1. The CDR3 totals 16 residues. V lost 0 bases, J lost 0 bases, and 5 bases stayed unmatched. Germline CDR1 SGHRS, CDR2 YFSETQ. CDR3 bases: TGCGCCAGCAGCTTGGACCGGGACAGGCCCTCCTACGAGCAGTACTTC. Its translation: CASSLDRDRPSYEQYF.